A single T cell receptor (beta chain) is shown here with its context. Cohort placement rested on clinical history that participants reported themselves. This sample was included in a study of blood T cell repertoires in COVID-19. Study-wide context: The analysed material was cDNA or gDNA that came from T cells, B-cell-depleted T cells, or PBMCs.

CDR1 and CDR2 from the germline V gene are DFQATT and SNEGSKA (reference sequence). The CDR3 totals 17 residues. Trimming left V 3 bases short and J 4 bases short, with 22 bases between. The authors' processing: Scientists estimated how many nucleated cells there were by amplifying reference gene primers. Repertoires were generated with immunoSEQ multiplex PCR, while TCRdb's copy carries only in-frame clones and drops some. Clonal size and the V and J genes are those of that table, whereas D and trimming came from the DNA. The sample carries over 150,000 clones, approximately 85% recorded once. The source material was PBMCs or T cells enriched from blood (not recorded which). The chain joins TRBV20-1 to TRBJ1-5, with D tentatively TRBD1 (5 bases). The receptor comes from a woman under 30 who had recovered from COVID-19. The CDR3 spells CSASGPGKSGWNQPQHF. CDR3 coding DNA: TGCAGTGCTAGTGGCCCAGGGAAAAGTGGTTGGAATCAGCCCCAGCATTTT.